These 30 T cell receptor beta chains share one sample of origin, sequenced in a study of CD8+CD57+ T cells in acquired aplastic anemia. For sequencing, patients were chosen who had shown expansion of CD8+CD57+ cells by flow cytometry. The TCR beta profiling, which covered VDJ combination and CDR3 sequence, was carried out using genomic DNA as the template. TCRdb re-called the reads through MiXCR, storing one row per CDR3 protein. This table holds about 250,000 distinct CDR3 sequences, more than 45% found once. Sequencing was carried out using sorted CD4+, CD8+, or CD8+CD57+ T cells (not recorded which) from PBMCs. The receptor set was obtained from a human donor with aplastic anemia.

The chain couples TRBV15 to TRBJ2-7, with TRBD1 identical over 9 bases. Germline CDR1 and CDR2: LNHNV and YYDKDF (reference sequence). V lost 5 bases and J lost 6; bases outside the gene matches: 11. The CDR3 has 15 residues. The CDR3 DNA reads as TGTGCCACCAGCGGCGGGACAGGGATCGAGTTCGAGCAGTACTTC. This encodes CATSGGTGIEFEQYF.

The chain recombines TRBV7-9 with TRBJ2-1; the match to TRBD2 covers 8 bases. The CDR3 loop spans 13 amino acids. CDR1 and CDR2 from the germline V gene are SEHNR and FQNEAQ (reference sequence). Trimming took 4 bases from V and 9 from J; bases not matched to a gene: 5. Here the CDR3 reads CASSSGLVTEQFF. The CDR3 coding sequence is TGTGCCAGCAGCTCGGGACTAGTTACTGAGCAGTTCTTC.

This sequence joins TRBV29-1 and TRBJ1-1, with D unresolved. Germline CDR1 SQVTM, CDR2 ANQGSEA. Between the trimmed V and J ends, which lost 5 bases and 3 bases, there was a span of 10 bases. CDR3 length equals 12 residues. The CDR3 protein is CSVLGADTEAFF. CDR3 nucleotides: TGCAGCGTTCTTGGTGCGGACACTGAAGCTTTCTTT.

CDR3 region: CSARGGDRQETQYF. CDR3 bases: TGCAGTGCTAGGGGTGGGGACAGACAAGAGACCCAGTACTTC. The J gene is TRBJ2-5, the V gene TRBV20-1, with TRBD1 matching over 7 bases. CDR1 is DFQATT and CDR2 is SNEGSKA in the germline V gene (reference sequence). The length of the CDR3 is 14 residues. The V and J ends lost 3 bases and 2 bases, in that order; junction bases with no gene match: 6.

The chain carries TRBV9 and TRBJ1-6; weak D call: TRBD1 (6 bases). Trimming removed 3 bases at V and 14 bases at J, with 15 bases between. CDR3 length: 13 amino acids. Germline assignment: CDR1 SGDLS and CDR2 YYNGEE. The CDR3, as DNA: TGTGCCAGCAGCGGGGCGGGGGCTGGGGCCCTCCACTTT. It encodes CASSGAGAGALHF.

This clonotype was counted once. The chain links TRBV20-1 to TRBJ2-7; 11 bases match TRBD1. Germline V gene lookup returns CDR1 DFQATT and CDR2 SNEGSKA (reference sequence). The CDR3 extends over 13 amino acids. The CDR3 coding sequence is TGCAGCCCCCGGGACAGGGGGACGGGCGAGCAGTACTTC. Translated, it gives CSPRDRGTGEQYF.

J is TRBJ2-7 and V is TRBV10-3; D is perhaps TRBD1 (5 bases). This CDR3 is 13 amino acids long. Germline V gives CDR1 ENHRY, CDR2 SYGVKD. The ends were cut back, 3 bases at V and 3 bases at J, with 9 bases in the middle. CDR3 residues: CAISDSGIYEQYF. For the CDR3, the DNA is TGTGCCATCAGTGACTCAGGGATCTACGAGCAGTACTTC.

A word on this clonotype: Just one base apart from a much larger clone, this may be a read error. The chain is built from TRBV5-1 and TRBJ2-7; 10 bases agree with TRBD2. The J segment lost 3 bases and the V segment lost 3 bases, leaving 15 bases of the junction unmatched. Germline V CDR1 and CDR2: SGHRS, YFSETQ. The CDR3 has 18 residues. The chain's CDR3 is CASSYTVLAGEWGYEQYF. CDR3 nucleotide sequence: TGCGCCAGCAGCTACACGGTGCTAGCGGGAGAATGGGGCTACGAGCAGTACTTC.

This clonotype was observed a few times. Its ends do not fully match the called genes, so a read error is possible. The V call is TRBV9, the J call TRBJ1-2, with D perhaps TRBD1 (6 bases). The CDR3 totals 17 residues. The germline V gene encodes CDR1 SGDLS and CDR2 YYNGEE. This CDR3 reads CAGRGLGRGIGSDGYTF. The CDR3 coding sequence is TGTGCCGGCAGGGGACTGGGGCGGGGGATCGGATCCGATGGCTACACCTTC.

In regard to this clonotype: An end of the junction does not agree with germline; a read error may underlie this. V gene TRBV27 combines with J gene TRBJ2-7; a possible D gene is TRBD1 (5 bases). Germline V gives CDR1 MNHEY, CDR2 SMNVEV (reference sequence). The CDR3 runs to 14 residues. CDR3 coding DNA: TGTGCCAGCACCCCGGGCAGGGCATCCTCCGAGCAGTACTTC. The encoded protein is CASTPGRASSEQYF.

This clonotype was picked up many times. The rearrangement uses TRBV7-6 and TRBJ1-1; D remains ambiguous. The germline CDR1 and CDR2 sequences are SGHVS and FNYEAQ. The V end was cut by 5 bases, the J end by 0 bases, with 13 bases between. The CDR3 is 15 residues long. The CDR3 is CASSASQGMNTEAFF. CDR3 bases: TGTGCCAGCAGCGCCTCGCAAGGGATGAACACTGAAGCTTTCTTT.

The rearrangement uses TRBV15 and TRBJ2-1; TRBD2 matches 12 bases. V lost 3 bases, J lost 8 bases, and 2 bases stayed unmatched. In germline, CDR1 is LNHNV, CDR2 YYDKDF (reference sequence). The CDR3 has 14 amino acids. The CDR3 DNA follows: TGTGCCACCAGCAGGGGGACTAGCGGGCATGAGCAGTTCTTC. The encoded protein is CATSRGTSGHEQFF.

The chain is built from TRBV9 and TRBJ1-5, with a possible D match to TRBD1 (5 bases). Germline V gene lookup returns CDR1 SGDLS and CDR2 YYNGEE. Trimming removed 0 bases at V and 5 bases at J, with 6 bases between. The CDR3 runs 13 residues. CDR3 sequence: CASSVAGHQPQHF. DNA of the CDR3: TGTGCCAGCAGCGTAGCAGGGCATCAGCCCCAGCATTTT.

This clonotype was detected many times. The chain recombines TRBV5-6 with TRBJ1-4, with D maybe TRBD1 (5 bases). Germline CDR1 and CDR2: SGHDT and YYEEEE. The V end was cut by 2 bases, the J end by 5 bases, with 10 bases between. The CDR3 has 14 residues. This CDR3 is CASSFLGGNEKLFF. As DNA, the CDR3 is TGTGCCAGCAGCTTTCTGGGGGGAAATGAAAAACTGTTTTTT.

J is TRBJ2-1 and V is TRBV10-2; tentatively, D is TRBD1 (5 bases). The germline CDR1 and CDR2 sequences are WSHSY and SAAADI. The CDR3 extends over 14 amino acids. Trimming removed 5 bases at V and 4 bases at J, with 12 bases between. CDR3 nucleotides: TGCGCCAGCAGTCAACCGACAGTATACAATGAGCAGTTCTTC. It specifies CASSQPTVYNEQFF.

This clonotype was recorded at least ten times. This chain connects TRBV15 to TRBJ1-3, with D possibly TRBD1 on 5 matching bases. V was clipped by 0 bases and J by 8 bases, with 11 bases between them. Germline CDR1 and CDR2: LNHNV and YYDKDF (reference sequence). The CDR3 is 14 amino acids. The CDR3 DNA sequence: TGTGCCACCAGCAGAGAAGGAGGGGTGGACACCATATATTTT. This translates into CATSREGGVDTIYF.

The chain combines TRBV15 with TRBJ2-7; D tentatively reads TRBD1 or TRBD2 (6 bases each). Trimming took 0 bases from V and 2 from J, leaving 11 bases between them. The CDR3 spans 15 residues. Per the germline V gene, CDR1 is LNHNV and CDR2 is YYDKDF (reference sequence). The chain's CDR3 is CATSRDTRGAYEQYF. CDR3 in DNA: TGTGCCACCAGCAGAGATACAAGGGGGGCCTACGAGCAGTACTTC.

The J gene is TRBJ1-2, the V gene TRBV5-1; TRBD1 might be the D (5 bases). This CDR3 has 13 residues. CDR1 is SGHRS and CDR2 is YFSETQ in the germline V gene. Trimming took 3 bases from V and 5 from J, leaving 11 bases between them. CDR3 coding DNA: TGCGCCAGCAGCTCCCGAGGACAATATGGCTACACCTTC. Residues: CASSSRGQYGYTF. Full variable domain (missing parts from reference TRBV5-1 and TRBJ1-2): KAGVTQTPRYLIKTRGQQVTLSCSPISGHRSVSWYQQTPGQGLQFLFEYFSETQRNKGNFPGRFSGRQFSNSRSEMNVSTLELGDSALYLCASSSRGQYGYTFGSGTRLTVV.

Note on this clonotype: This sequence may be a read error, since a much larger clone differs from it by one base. CDR3: CASRERATNEKPFF. In DNA form, the CDR3 reads TGTGCCAGCAGGGAGCGGGCGACTAATGAAAAACCGTTTTTT. The J gene is TRBJ1-4, the V gene TRBV6-1; D unclear. Germline V gene lookup returns CDR1 MNHNS and CDR2 SASEGT. This CDR3 has 14 residues.

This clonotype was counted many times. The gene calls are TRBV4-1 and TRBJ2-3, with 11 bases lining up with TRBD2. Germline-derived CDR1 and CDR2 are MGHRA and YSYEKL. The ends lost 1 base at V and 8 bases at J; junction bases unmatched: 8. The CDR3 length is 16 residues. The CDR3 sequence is CASSQVLAGDWATQYF. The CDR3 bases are TGCGCCAGCAGCCAAGTACTAGCGGGAGATTGGGCTACGCAGTATTTT.

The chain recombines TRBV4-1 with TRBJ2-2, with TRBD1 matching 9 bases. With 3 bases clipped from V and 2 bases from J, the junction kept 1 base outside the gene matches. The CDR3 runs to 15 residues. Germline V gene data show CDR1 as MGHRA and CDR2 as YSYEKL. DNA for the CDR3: TGCGCCAGCAGCCAGGACAGGGGAAACACCGGGGAGCTGTTTTTT. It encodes CASSQDRGNTGELFF.

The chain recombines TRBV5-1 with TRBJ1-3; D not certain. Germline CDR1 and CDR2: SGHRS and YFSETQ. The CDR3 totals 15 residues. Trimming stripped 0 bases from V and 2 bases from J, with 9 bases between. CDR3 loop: CASSLASSAGNTIYF. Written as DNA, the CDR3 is TGCGCCAGCAGCTTGGCCAGTTCTGCTGGAAACACCATATATTTT.

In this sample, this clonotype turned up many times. The CDR3 sequence: CSARDGGAGNQPQHF. In DNA, the CDR3 is TGCAGTGCTAGAGATGGAGGGGCCGGCAATCAGCCCCAGCATTTT. The rearrangement links TRBV20-1 to TRBJ1-5; D may be TRBD1 (5 bases). Trimming removed 0 bases from V and 2 bases from J, with 11 bases in between. Germline CDR1 DFQATT, CDR2 SNEGSKA (reference sequence). This CDR3 is 15 amino acids long.

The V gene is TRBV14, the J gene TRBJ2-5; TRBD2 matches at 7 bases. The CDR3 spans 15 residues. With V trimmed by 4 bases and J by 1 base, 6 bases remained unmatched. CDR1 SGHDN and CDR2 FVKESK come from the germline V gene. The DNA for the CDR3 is TGTGCCAGCAGCCCCCCGGGGGGTCTCCAAGAGACCCAGTACTTC. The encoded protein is CASSPPGGLQETQYF.

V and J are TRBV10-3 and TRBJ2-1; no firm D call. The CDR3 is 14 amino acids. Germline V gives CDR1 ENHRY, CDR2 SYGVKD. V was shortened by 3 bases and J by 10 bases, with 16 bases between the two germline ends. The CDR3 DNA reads TGTGCCATCAGTGAATCGGGTGCCCCAACGGAGCAGTTCTTC. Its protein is CAISESGAPTEQFF.

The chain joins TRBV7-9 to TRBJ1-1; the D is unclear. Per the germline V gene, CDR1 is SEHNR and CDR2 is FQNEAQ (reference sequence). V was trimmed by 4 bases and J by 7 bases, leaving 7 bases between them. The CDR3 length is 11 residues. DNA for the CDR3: TGTGCCAGCAGCTCGGTCGGTGAAGCTTTCTTT. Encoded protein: CASSSVGEAFF.

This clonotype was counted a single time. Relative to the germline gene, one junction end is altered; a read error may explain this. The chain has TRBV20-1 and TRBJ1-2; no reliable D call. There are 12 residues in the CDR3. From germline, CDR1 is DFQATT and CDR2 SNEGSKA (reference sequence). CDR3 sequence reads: CSATHENSGYTF. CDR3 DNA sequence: TGCAGTGCGACTCACGAAAACTCTGGCTACACCTTC.

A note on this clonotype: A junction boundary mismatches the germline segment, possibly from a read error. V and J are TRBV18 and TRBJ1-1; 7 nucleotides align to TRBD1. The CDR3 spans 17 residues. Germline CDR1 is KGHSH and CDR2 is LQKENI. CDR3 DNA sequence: TGTGCCAGCCCACCAAAGCAGGGCAGGGGGGAAAGGACTGAAGCTTTCTTT. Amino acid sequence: CASPPKQGRGERTEAFF.

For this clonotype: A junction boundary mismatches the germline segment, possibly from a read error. The CDR3 DNA is TGTGCCATCAGTGCGGGACAGGGTACTGGCTACACCTTC. The encoded protein is CAISAGQGTGYTF. The chain couples TRBV24-1 to TRBJ1-2, with 9 bases aligning to TRBD1. This CDR3 contains 13 residues. The V gene's germline CDR1 is KGHDR and CDR2 SFDVKD.

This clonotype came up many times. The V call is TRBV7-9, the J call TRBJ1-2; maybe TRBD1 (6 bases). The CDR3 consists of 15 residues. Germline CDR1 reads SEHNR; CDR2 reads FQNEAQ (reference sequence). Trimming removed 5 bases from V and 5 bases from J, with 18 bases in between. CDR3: CASSAGRGARYGYTF. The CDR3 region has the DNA TGTGCCAGCAGCGCCGGGCGGGGGGCTCGGTATGGCTACACCTTC.